The 6 T cell receptor beta chains given below trace back to one sample, sequenced in a study of cytomegalovirus exposure and HLA in healthy donors. The PCR was carried out with 60 Vbeta primers and 13 Jbeta primers. Assay used: immunoSEQ multiplex PCR; TCRdb lists only in-frame clones, some missing. Of 100,000 to 120,000 clones in the sample, more than 65% were seen once. Material for sequencing was PBMCs. These receptors were collected from a man younger than 45 in good health and CMV-seronegative.

This clone was detected only a few times. The chain has TRBV10-3 and TRBJ2-3, with D tentatively TRBD2 (6 bases). Between the trimmed V and J ends, which lost 0 bases and 4 bases, there was a span of 14 bases. Germline V CDR1 and CDR2: ENHRY, SYGVKD. CDR3 size: 16 residues. The CDR3 DNA sequence: TGTGCCATCAGTGAGTCGACGGCAGGAGGGTCAGATACGCAGTATTTT. Encoded protein: CAISESTAGGSDTQYF.

The rearrangement links TRBV30 to TRBJ2-3, with 14 bases lining up with TRBD2. Germline assignment: CDR1 GTSNPN and CDR2 SVGIG (reference sequence). The CDR3 length is 15 residues. V was pared by 1 base and J by 5 bases, with 2 bases of the junction left unmatched. CDR3 DNA: TGTGCCTGGAGTGCGGGACTAGCGGGGGTAGATACGCAGTATTTT. This codes for CAWSAGLAGVDTQYF. Complete variable domain (other parts from reference TRBV30 and TRBJ2-3): SQTIHQWPATLVQPVGSPLSLECTVEGTSNPNLYWYRQAAGRGLQLLFYSVGIGQISSEVPQNLSASRPQDRQFILSSKKLLLSDSGFYLCAWSAGLAGVDTQYFGPGTRLTVL.

The V gene is TRBV7-2, the J gene TRBJ2-1; TRBD2 matches 14 bases. V was clipped by 5 bases and J by 11 bases; unmatched bases: 11. CDR3 length: 16 residues. Germline loops: CDR1 SGHTA, CDR2 FQGNSA. DNA of the CDR3: TGTGCCAGCAGCCCCCTCGGACTAGCGGGAGGAAATAAGCAGTTCTTC. It codes for CASSPLGLAGGNKQFF.

V and J are TRBV5-1 and TRBJ2-4; maybe TRBD2 (6 bases). The CDR3 sequence is 16 residues long. The germline gives CDR1 SGHRS, CDR2 YFSETQ. V was clipped by 2 bases and J by 7 bases, with 19 bases between them. The CDR3 DNA follows: TGCGCCAGCAGCTTTAGCCCGGGACTTACAGAGAACATTCAGTACTTC. Amino acids: CASSFSPGLTENIQYF.

The V call is TRBV2, the J call TRBJ2-1, with D unresolved. CDR3 length: 11 residues. CDR1 and CDR2 (germline): SNHLY, FYNNEI. V gave up 4 bases and J gave up 7 bases, with 5 bases separating them. CDR3 protein: CASSAENEQFF. The CDR3 DNA reads TGTGCCAGCAGTGCGGAGAATGAGCAGTTCTTC.

In its sample, this clone was seen once. The chain couples TRBV5-4 to TRBJ1-3, with 8 bases fitting TRBD1. Trimming took 5 bases from V and 4 from J; bases not matched to a gene: 8. Germline CDR1 and CDR2: SGHNT and YYREEE (reference sequence). This CDR3 spans 15 amino acids. CDR3 residues: CASSLQQGVGNTIYF. CDR3 DNA: TGTGCCAGCAGTTTACAACAGGGGGTCGGAAACACCATATATTTT.